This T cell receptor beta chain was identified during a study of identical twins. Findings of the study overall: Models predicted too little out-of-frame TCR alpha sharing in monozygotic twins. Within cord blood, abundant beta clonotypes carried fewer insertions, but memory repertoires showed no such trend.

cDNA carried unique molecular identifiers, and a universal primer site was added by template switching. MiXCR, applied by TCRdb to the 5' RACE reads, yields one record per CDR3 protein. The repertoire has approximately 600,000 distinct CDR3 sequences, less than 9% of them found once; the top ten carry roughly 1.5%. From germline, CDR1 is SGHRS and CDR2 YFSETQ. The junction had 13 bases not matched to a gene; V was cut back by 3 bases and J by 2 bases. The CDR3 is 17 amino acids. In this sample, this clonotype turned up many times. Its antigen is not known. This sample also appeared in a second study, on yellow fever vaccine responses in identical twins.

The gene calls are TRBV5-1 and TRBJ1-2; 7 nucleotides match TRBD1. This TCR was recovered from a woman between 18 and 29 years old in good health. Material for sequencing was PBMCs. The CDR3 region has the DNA TGCGCCAGCAGCTATTCCTTCATCAGGGGGTGGAACTATGGCTACACCTTC. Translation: CASSYSFIRGWNYGYTF.